This TCR beta chain is from a study of cytomegalovirus exposure and HLA in healthy donors. Study information: The roughly 700 first-cohort repertoires shared a platform with the approximately 120 validation repertoires, as reported in a later analysis.

Clones were sequenced by immunoSEQ multiplex PCR, and TCRdb holds only the in-frame ones, with some missing. The sample includes about 130,000 clones, approximately 84% of them seen just once. V dropped 3 bases and J dropped 2; count of bases not matched to a gene: 6. Germline CDR1 reads KGHSH; CDR2 reads LQKENI. The CDR3 sequence is 16 residues long. The TCR sequence derives from a man younger than 40 in good health and CMV-seropositive. The chain links TRBV18 to TRBJ2-3; 9 bases are shared with TRBD1. The sample was PBMCs. CDR3 nucleotides: TGTGCCAGCTCACCCCTGACAGGGGGTAACACAGATACGCAGTATTTT. It yields the protein CASSPLTGGNTDTQYF.